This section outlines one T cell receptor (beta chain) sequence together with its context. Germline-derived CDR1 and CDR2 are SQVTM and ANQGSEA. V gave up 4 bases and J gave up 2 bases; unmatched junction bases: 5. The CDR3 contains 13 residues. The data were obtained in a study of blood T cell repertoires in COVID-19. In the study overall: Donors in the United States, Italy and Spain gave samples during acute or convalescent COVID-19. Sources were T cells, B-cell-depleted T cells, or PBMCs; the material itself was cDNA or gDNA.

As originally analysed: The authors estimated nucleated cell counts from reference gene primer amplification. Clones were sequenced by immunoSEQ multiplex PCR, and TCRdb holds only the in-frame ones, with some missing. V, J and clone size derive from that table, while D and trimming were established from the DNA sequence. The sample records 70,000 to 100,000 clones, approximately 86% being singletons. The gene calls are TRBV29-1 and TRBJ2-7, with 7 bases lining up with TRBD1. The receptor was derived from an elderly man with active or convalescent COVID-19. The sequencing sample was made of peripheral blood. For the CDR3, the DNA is TGCAGCGTTGCTTCCGGACAGGCCTACGAGCAGTACTTC. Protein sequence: CSVASGQAYEQYF.